Each of the 2 T cell receptor delta chains below was sequenced from the same sample in a study of Vγ9Vδ2 T cells in congenital toxoplasmosis (dated by TCRdb to 2020 to 2023). The instrument given in TCRdb is Illumina MiSeq. Using SuperScript II, cDNA was generated through template-switch reverse transcription, with TRGC- and TRDC-specific primers combined in a single tube. The TRGC primer was designed so that it binds both the TRGC1 and the TRGC2 constant genes. TCRdb reprocessed the public data with the CATT caller; entries with the same nucleotide sequence were combined afterwards. This sample comprises 700 or so delta-chain clones, 50% of them detected only once. Of the sample, approximately 24% is held by the ten largest clones. The specimen sequenced was gamma-delta T cells from blood. These receptors were taken from a child younger than 10 born to a mother with Toxoplasma gondii infection during pregnancy, either congenitally infected or uninfected (not recorded which).

A remark on this clone: The TCRdb protein comes from a much larger clone and disagrees with this DNA's translation at residue 10, likely due to a read error; the protein given here is derived from the DNA. This chain joins TRDV2 and TRDJ2; 8 bases line up with TRDD3. No J gene is reported in TCRdb; it was inferred here by comparing the DNA with germline. V gave up 3 bases and J gave up 6 bases; unmatched junction bases: 11. This CDR3 comprises 16 residues. Germline CDR1 reads GEAIGNYY; CDR2 reads EKD. The CDR3 region is CACDALLGVCPAQLFF. CDR3 nucleotides: TGTGCCTGTGACGCTCTACTGGGGGTCTGCCCAGCACAACTCTTCTTT.

The chain combines TRDV2 with TRDJ3; TRDD3 aligns across 9 bases. TCRdb does not report a J gene; here it was assigned by matching the DNA to germline references. CDR1 and CDR2 from the germline V gene are GEAIGNYY and EKD. The CDR3 is 21 amino acids. The V segment lost 1 base and the J segment 0 bases; nucleotides outside the gene matches: 12. The CDR3 bases are TGTGCCTGTGACACGGCCTCCTGGGGGATGGTAAGCTCCTGGGACACCCGACAGATGTTTTTC. It yields the protein CACDTASWGMVSSWDTRQMFF.